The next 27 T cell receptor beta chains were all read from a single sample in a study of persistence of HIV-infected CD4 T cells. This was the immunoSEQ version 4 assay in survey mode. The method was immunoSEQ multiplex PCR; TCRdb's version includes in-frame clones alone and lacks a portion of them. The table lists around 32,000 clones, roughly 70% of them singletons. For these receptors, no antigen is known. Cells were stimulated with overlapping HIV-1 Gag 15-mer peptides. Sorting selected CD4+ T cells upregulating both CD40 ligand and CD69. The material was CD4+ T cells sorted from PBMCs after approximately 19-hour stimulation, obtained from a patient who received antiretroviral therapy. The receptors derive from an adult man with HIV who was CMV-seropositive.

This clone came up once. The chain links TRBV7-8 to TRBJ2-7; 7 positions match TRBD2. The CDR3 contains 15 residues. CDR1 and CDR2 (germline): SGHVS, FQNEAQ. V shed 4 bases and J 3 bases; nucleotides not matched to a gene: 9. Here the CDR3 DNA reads TGTGCCAGCAGCTCCCGGACTAGTCCGAGCTACGAGCAGTACTTC. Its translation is CASSSRTSPSYEQYF.

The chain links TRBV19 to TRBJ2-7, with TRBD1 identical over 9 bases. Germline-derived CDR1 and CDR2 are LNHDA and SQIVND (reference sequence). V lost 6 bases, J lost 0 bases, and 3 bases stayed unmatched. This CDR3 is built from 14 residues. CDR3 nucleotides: TGTGCCAGTAGGGGGACAGGGACCTCCTACGAGCAGTACTTC. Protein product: CASRGTGTSYEQYF.

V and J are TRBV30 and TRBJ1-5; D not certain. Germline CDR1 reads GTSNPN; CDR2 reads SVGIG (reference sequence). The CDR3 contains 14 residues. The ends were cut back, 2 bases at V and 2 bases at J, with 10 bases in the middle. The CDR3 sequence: CAWSTMGGNQPQHF. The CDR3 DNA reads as TGTGCCTGGAGTACGATGGGTGGCAATCAGCCCCAGCATTTT. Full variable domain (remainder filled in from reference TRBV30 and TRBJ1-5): SQTIHQWPATLVQPVGSPLSLECTVEGTSNPNLYWYRQAAGRGLQLLFYSVGIGQISSEVPQNLSASRPQDRQFILSSKKLLLSDSGFYLCAWSTMGGNQPQHFGDGTRLSIL.

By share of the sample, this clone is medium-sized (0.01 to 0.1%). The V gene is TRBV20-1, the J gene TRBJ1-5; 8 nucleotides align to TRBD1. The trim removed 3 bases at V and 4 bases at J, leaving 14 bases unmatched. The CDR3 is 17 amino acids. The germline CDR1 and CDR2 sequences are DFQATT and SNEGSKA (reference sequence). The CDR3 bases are TGCAGTGCTAGTAGCGGGGCAGGGGGCTTGAGGAATCAGCCCCAGCATTTT. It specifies CSASSGAGGLRNQPQHF.

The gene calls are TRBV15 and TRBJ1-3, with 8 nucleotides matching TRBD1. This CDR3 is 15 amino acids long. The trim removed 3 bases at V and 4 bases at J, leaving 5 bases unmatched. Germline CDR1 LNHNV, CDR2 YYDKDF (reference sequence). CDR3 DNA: TGTGCCACCAGCAGGGACAGGGTGGTAGGAAACACCATATATTTT. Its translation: CATSRDRVVGNTIYF.

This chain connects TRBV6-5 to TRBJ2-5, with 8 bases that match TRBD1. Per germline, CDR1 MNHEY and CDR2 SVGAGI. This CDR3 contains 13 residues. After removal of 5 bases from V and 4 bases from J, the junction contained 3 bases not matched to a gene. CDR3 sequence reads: CASSRTGRETQYF. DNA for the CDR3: TGTGCCAGCAGTAGGACAGGGCGAGAGACCCAGTACTTC.

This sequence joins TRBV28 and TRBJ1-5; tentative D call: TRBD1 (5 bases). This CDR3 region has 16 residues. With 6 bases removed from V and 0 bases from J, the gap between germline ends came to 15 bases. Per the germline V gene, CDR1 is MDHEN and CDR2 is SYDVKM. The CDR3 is CASSPSTAPSNQPQHF. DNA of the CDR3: TGTGCCAGCAGCCCCTCGACAGCTCCTAGCAATCAGCCCCAGCATTTT. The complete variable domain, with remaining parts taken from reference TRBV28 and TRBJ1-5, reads DVKVTQSSRYLVKRTGEKVFLECVQDMDHENMFWYRQDPGLGLRLIYFSYDVKMKEKGDIPEGYSVSREKKERFSLILESASTNQTSMYLCASSPSTAPSNQPQHFGDGTRLSIL.

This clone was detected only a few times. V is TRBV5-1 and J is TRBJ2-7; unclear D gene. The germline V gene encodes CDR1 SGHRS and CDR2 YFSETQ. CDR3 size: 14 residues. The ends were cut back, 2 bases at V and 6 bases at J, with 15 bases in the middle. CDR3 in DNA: TGCGCCAGCAGCTTCGGGTACGCAGGCAGCGAGCAGTACTTC. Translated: CASSFGYAGSEQYF.

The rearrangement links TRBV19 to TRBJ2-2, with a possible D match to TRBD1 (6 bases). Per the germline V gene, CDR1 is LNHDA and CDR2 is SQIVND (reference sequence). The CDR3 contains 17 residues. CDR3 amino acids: CAVSEGISRGGTGELFF. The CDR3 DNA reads TGTGCAGTCTCCGAGGGGATCTCGCGAGGGGGAACCGGGGAGCTGTTTTTT. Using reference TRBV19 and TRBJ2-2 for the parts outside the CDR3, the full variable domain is DGGITQSPKYLFRKEGQNVTLSCEQNLNHDAMYWYRQDPGQGLRLIYYSQIVNDFQKGDIAEGYSVSREKKESFPLTVTSAQKNPTAFYLCAVSEGISRGGTGELFFGEGSRLTVL.

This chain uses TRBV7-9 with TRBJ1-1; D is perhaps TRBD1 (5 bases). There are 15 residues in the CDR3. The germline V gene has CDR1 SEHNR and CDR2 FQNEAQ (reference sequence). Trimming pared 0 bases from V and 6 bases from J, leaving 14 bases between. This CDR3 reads CASSLAGRGGSEAFF. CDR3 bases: TGTGCCAGCAGCTTAGCGGGGCGCGGAGGGTCTGAAGCTTTCTTT.

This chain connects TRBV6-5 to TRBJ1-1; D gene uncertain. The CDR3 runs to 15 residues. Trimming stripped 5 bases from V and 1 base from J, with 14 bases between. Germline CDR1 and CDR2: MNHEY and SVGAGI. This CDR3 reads CASSPSIRGNTEAFF. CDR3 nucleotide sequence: TGTGCCAGCAGTCCTTCTATACGGGGGAACACTGAAGCTTTCTTT.

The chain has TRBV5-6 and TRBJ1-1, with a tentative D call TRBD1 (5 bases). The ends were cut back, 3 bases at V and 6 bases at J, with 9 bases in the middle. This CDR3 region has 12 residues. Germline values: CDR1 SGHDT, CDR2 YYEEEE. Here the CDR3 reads CASSSSGPEAFF. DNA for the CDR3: TGTGCCAGCAGCTCATCAGGGCCTGAAGCTTTCTTT.

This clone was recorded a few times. The DNA for the CDR3 is TGTGCCAGTAGCGACGGACAGGGGCCCAATCAGCCCCAGCATTTT. It translates to CASSDGQGPNQPQHF. The genes are TRBV19 and TRBJ1-5, with 9 nucleotides matching TRBD1. There are 15 residues in the CDR3. V trimming: 6 bases; J trimming: 3 bases; junction bases outside the gene matches: 6. Germline assignment: CDR1 LNHDA and CDR2 SQIVND (reference sequence).

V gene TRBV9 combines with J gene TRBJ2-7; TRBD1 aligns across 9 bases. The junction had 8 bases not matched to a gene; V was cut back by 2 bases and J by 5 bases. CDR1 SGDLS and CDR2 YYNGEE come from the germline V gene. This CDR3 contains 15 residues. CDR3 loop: CASSVLSTGGDEQYF. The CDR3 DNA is TGTGCCAGCAGCGTCCTCTCGACAGGGGGTGACGAGCAGTACTTC.

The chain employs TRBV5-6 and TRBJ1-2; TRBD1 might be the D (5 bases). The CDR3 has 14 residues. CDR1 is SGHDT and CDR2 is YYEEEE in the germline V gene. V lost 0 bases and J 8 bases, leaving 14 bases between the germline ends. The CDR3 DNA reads TGTGCCAGCAGCTTGGGACAGCTCATCGGAGGCTACACCTTC. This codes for CASSLGQLIGGYTF.

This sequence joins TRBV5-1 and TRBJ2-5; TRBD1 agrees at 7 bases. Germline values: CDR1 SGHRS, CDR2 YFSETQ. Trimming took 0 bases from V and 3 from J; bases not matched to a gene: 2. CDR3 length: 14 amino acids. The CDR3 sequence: CASSLDTGEETQYF. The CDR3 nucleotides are TGCGCCAGCAGCTTGGACACAGGGGAAGAGACCCAGTACTTC.

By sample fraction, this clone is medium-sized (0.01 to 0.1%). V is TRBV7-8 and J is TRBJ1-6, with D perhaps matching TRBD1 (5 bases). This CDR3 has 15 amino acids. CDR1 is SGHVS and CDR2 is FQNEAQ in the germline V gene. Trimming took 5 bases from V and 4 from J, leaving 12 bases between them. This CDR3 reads CASSDKGRYNSPLHF. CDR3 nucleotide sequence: TGTGCCAGCAGCGATAAGGGGAGGTATAATTCACCCCTCCACTTT.

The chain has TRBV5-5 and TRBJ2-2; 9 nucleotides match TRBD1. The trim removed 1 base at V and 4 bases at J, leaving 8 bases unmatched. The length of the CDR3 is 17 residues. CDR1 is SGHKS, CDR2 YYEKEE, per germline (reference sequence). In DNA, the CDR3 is TGTGCCAGCAGCTTGCGTTTCGGGACAGGGTCCACCGGGGAGCTGTTTTTT. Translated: CASSLRFGTGSTGELFF. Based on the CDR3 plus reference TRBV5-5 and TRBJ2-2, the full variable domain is DAGVTQSPTHLIKTRGQQVTLRCSPISGHKSVSWYQQVLGQGPQFIFQYYEKEERGRGNFPDRFSARQFPNYSSELNVNALLLGDSALYLCASSLRFGTGSTGELFFGEGSRLTVL.

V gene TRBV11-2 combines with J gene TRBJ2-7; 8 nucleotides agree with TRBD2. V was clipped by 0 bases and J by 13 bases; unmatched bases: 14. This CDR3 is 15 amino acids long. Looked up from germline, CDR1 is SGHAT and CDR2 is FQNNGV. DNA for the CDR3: TGTGCCAGCAGCTTAGATCCCGGGGGGGTAGCCCGAGGATACTTC. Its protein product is CASSLDPGGVARGYF.

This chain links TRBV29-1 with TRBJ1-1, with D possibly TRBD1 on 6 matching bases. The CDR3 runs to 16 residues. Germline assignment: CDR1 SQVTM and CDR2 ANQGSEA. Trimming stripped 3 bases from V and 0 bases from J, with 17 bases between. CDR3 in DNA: TGCAGCGTTGAGCCCCGGCGAACAGGGATGAACACTGAAGCTTTCTTT. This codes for CSVEPRRTGMNTEAFF. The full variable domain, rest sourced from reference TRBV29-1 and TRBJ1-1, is SAVISQKPSRDICQRGTSLTIQCQVDSQVTMMFWYRQQPGQSLTLIATANQGSEATYESGFVIDKFPISRPNLTFSTLTVSNMSPEDSSIYLCSVEPRRTGMNTEAFFGQGTRLTVV.

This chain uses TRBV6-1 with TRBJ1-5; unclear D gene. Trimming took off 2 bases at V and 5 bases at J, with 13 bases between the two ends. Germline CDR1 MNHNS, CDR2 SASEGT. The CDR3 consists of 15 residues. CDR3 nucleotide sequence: TGTGCCAGCAGTGAAAGAGCGGCAGCCGATCAGCCCCAGCATTTT. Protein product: CASSERAAADQPQHF.

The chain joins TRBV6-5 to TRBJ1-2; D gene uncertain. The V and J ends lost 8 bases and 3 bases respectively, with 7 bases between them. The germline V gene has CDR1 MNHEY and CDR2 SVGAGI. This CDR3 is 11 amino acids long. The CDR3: CASWYYYGYTF. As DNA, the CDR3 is TGTGCCAGCTGGTACTACTATGGCTACACCTTC.

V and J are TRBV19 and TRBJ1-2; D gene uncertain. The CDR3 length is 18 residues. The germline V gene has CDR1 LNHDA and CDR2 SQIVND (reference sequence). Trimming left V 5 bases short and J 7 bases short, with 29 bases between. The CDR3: CASSLDAQNRGIISGYTF. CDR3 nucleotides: TGTGCCAGTAGTCTCGACGCCCAGAATCGGGGAATTATTAGTGGCTACACCTTC.

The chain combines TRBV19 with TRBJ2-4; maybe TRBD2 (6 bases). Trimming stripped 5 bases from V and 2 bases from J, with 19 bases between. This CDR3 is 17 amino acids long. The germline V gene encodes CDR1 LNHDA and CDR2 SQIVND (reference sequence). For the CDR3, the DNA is TGTGCCAGTAGTCTCCAGATCGCCGGGAGAACCAAAAACATTCAGTACTTC. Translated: CASSLQIAGRTKNIQYF.

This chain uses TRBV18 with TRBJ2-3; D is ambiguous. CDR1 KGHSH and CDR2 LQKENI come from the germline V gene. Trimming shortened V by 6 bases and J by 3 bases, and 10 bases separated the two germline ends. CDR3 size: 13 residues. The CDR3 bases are TGTGCCAGCTCCCTGGTTCAGACAGATACGCAGTATTTT. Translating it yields CASSLVQTDTQYF. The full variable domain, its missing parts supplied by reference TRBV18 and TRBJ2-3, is NAGVMQNPRHLVRRRGQEARLRCSPMKGHSHVYWYRQLPEEGLKFMVYLQKENIIDESGMPKERFSAEFPKEGPSILRIQQVVRGDSAAYFCASSLVQTDTQYFGPGTRLTVL.

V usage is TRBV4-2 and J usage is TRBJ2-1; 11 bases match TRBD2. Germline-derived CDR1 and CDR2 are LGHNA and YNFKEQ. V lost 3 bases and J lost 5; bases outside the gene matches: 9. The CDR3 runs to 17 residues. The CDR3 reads CASSQGVAGGLNNEQFF. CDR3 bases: TGTGCCAGCAGCCAGGGTGTAGCGGGGGGGTTGAACAATGAGCAGTTCTTC.

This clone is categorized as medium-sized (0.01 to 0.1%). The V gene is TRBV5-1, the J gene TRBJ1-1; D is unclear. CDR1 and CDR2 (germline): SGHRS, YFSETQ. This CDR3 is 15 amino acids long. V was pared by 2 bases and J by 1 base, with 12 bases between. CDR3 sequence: CASSLRTVENTEAFF. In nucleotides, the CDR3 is TGCGCCAGCAGCTTAAGAACAGTCGAGAACACTGAAGCTTTCTTT.